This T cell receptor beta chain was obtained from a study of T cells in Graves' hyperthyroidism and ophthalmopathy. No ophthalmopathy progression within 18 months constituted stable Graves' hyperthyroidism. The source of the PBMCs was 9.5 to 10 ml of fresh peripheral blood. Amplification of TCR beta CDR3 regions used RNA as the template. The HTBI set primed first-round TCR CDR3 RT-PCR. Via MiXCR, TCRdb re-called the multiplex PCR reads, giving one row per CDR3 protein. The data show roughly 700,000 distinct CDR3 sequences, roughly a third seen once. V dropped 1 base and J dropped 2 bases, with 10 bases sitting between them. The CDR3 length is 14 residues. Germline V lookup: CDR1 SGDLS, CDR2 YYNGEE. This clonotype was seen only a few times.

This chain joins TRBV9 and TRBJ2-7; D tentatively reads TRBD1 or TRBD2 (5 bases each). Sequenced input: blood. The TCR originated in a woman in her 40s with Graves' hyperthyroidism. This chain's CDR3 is CASSVSWGTYEQYF. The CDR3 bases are TGTGCCAGCAGCGTAAGCTGGGGGACCTACGAGCAGTACTTC.